These T cell receptor beta chains were read from a single sample in a study of blood T cell repertoires in COVID-19. Assay used: immunoSEQ multiplex PCR; TCRdb lists only in-frame clones, some missing. This sample has roughly 570,000 clones, with roughly nine tenths found just once. Sequencing input: peripheral blood. These receptor sequences come from a woman aged 45-59 years with COVID-19, enrolled during active disease. The CDR3 runs from the conserved cysteine through the conserved F or W. Each record gives: D gene, clone size, J gene, V gene, CDR3 protein, CDR3 DNA. A D gene is named only where the DNA matches it firmly. Clone size appears in some rows only: once, few, many, or a class for an expanded clone.

NA,NA,TRBJ1-6,TRBV4-1,CASSQEEGLPLHF,TGCGCCAGCAGCCAAGAGGAGGGGCTACCCCTCCACTTT
NA,NA,TRBJ1-3,TRBV5-4,CASSLGPDSGNTIYF,TGTGCCAGCAGCTTAGGCCCCGACAGCGGAAACACCATATATTTT
TRBD1,NA,TRBJ2-7,TRBV5-4,CASSIRQGAEEQYF,TGTGCCAGCAGCATTCGACAGGGGGCGGAAGAGCAGTACTTC
NA,NA,TRBJ1-6,TRBV6-6,CASSYEEARARPLHF,TGTGCCAGCAGTTACGAGGAGGCAAGGGCACGGCCCCTCCACTTT
NA,NA,TRBJ2-3,TRBV24-1,CATQKVGADTQYF,TGTGCCACCCAAAAGGTAGGGGCAGATACGCAGTATTTT
NA,few,TRBJ2-3,TRBV2,CASKRAAWGTDTQYF,TGTGCCAGCAAGCGGGCGGCTTGGGGCACAGATACGCAGTATTTT
NA,NA,TRBJ1-2,TRBV6-6,CASSSSHYGYTF,TGTGCCAGCAGTTCCAGTCACTATGGCTACACCTTC
NA,NA,TRBJ1-2,TRBV5-1,CASSSSDGSGGYTF,TGCGCCAGCAGCTCGTCGGACGGCTCAGGGGGCTACACCTTC
TRBD1,NA,TRBJ2-7,TRBV4-1,CASQPRAGQGTEQYF,TGCGCCAGCCAGCCAAGGGCGGGACAGGGGACCGAGCAGTACTTC
TRBD1,once,TRBJ1-5,TRBV28,CASSAGQAYNQPQHF,TGTGCCAGCAGTGCGGGACAGGCTTACAATCAGCCCCAGCATTTT
NA,NA,TRBJ1-1,TRBV19,CASRPLEGNTEAFF,TGTGCCAGTAGGCCCCTTGAGGGGAACACTGAAGCTTTCTTT
TRBD1,NA,TRBJ1-2,TRBV6-5,CAVFSGTDYGYTF,TGTGCCGTTTTCTCCGGGACAGATTATGGCTACACCTTC
TRBD1,few,TRBJ2-2,TRBV19,CASSVSGGLTGELFF,TGTGCCAGTAGTGTTTCAGGGGGCCTCACCGGGGAGCTGTTTTTT
NA,NA,TRBJ1-6,TRBV11-3,CASSLAGVNSPLHF,TGTGCCAGCAGCCTAGCAGGGGTTAATTCACCCCTCCACTTT
NA,NA,TRBJ2-3,TRBV5-4,CASSLGGRDTQYF,TGTGCCAGCAGCTTGGGGGGGCGGGATACGCAGTATTTT
TRBD1,NA,TRBJ1-5,TRBV12-5,CASGVGTASNQPQHF,TGTGCTAGTGGGGTTGGGACAGCCAGCAATCAGCCCCAGCATTTT
TRBD1,NA,TRBJ2-3,TRBV29-1,CSVPGTGNISTDTQYF,TGCAGCGTTCCGGGGACAGGGAATATTAGCACAGATACGCAGTATTTT
NA,NA,TRBJ2-2,TRBV3-1/TRBV3-2,CASSQDRIATGELFF,TGTGCCAGCAGCCAAGACAGAATAGCCACCGGGGAGCTGTTTTTT
TRBD1,NA,TRBJ1-6,TRBV11-2,CATTGGNSPLHF,TGTGCCACCACAGGGGGGAATTCACCCCTCCACTTT
NA,NA,TRBJ1-2,TRBV21-1,CASDVTGTANYGYTF,TGTGCCTCTGACGTAACCGGGACAGCTAACTATGGCTACACCTTC
NA,NA,TRBJ1-5,TRBV28,CASSLFSGSGQPQHF,TGTGCCAGCAGTTTATTTTCGGGGTCGGGGCAGCCCCAGCATTTT
TRBD2,NA,TRBJ2-1,TRBV5-1,CASNPSGTFFEQFF,TGCGCCAGCAACCCGAGCGGGACCTTCTTTGAGCAGTTCTTC
NA,NA,TRBJ2-7,TRBV7-7,CASSLASLDEQYF,TGTGCCAGCAGCTTAGCGTCCCTCGACGAGCAGTACTTC
TRBD1,few,TRBJ1-5,TRBV2,CASSRRQGGNQPQHF,TGTGCCAGCAGTCGTAGACAGGGTGGCAATCAGCCCCAGCATTTT
NA,NA,TRBJ2-7,TRBV9,CASSHSGISYEQYF,TGTGCCAGCAGCCACTCAGGGATTTCCTACGAGCAGTACTTC
NA,NA,TRBJ1-1,TRBV3-1/TRBV3-2,CASSQDLNGGTEAFF,TGTGCCAGCAGCCAAGATCTTAACGGCGGGACTGAAGCTTTCTTT
TRBD1,NA,TRBJ1-2,TRBV27,CASSLSPTGWGYTF,TGTGCCAGCAGTTTATCCCCGACAGGGTGGGGCTACACCTTC
TRBD1,once,TRBJ2-1,TRBV28,CASRITGGVSNEQFF,TGTGCCAGCAGGATAACAGGGGGCGTAAGCAATGAGCAGTTCTTC
NA,once,TRBJ1-4,TRBV30,CAWRNGPGEKLFF,TGTGCCTGGAGGAACGGCCCAGGTGAAAAACTGTTTTTT
NA,NA,TRBJ2-1,TRBV21-1,CASSSPGQGYNEQFF,TGTGCCAGCAGCTCCCCGGGACAGGGATACAATGAGCAGTTCTTC
TRBD1,once,TRBJ1-2,TRBV5-6,CASSPLTGVYGYTF,TGTGCCAGCAGCCCCCTAACAGGGGTCTATGGCTACACCTTC
NA,few,TRBJ2-7,TRBV11-1,CASSLNYEQYF,TGTGCCAGCAGCCTAAACTACGAGCAGTACTTC
NA,NA,TRBJ1-2,TRBV5-8,CASSLNGQSEGYTF,TGTGCCAGCAGCCTCAACGGACAGTCAGAAGGCTACACCTTC
NA,NA,TRBJ2-7,TRBV6-5,CASSPRTASYEQYF,TGTGCCAGCAGTCCTCGGACTGCAAGCTACGAGCAGTACTTC
NA,NA,TRBJ1-1,TRBV30,CAWSSRGMDTEAFF,TGTGCCTGGAGTTCCAGGGGAATGGACACTGAAGCTTTCTTT
NA,NA,TRBJ1-2,TRBV5-1,CASSWAASYGYTF,TGCGCCAGCAGCTGGGCAGCCTCCTATGGCTACACCTTC
TRBD1,few,TRBJ1-6,TRBV10-3,CAISEEGQGGAYNSPLHF,TGTGCCATCAGTGAGGAAGGACAGGGGGGCGCTTATAATTCACCCCTCCACTTT
NA,NA,TRBJ1-2,TRBV10-3,CAISEVGRVEGYGYTF,TGTGCCATCAGTGAGGTAGGCAGGGTAGAAGGCTATGGCTACACCTTC
TRBD1,once,TRBJ2-7,TRBV28,CASSPGTGANYLYEQYF,TGTGCCAGCAGTCCTGGGACAGGCGCCAATTACCTCTACGAGCAGTACTTC
NA,NA,TRBJ1-2,TRBV9,CASSPQTVTNYGYTF,TGTGCCAGCAGCCCCCAAACAGTCACTAACTATGGCTACACCTTC
TRBD1,NA,TRBJ2-1,TRBV19,CASSDGQGGFGLGEQFF,TGTGCCAGTAGTGACGGACAGGGTGGATTTGGGCTCGGTGAGCAGTTCTTC
TRBD1,NA,TRBJ1-5,TRBV7-8,CASSPDRGSQPQHF,TGTGCCAGCAGCCCAGACAGGGGGAGTCAGCCCCAGCATTTT
TRBD1,NA,TRBJ1-1,TRBV27,CASSEGQGYTEAFF,TGTGCCAGCAGCGAAGGACAGGGGTACACTGAAGCTTTCTTT
TRBD2,NA,TRBJ2-1,TRBV7-9,CASSLAAGGHAEQFF,TGTGCCAGCAGCTTAGCAGCGGGGGGGCATGCTGAGCAGTTCTTC
NA,NA,TRBJ1-1,TRBV5-1,CASSLETRREAFF,TGCGCCAGCAGCTTGGAAACTAGGAGGGAGGCTTTCTTT
NA,NA,TRBJ2-1,TRBV28,CASSLSVAGSYNEQFF,TGTGCCAGCAGTTTATCCGTGGCAGGGTCCTACAATGAGCAGTTCTTC
TRBD2,NA,TRBJ2-3,TRBV7-9,CASSLSGGSTDTQYF,TGTGCCAGCAGCTTAAGCGGGGGTAGCACAGATACGCAGTATTTT
NA,once,TRBJ2-1,TRBV6-4,CASSTPGVRNFF,TGTGCCAGCAGTACCCCGGGGGTGAGGAACTTCTTC
NA,once,TRBJ1-1,TRBV10-3,CAIRGQNTEAFF,TGTGCCATCAGAGGACAGAACACTGAAGCTTTCTTT
NA,NA,TRBJ1-2,TRBV2,CASSEGLERVYGYTF,TGTGCCAGCAGCGAGGGACTGGAGCGTGTCTATGGCTACACCTTC
TRBD1,NA,TRBJ1-5,TRBV19,CASGTGEGGNQPQHF,TGTGCCAGCGGGACAGGTGAAGGAGGCAATCAGCCCCAGCATTTT
TRBD2,NA,TRBJ2-7,TRBV6-1,CASSGGGASGSYEQYF,TGTGCCAGCAGTGGGGGAGGGGCCTCGGGCTCCTACGAGCAGTACTTC
TRBD2,NA,TRBJ2-1,TRBV5-3,CARSSKRGGHNEQFF,TGTGCCAGAAGCTCGAAGCGGGGGGGCCACAATGAGCAGTTCTTC
NA,NA,TRBJ2-1,TRBV9,CASSPLAVVSYNEQFF,TGTGCCAGCAGCCCCCTGGCGGTAGTCTCCTACAATGAGCAGTTCTTC
TRBD1,NA,TRBJ1-6,TRBV15,CATSTDRGWSPLHF,TGTGCCACCAGTACCGACAGGGGATGGTCACCCCTCCACTTT